A selection of T cell receptor beta chains follows, all from one sample in a study of blood T cells in healthy people across ages. MiXCR, applied by TCRdb to the 5' RACE reads, yields one record per CDR3 protein. The data hold about 1,400,000 distinct CDR3 sequences, with approximately 38% observed a single time. The sequenced material came from blood. These receptors came from a woman aged 18-29 years in good health. The CDR3 runs from the conserved cysteine through the conserved F or W. D genes are given only for firm matches. Size tells how often a clone was seen (once, few, many) or the class of an expanded clone, and some rows leave it out.

d_call j_call v_call clone_size cdr3_nt cdr3_aa
- TRBJ1-6 TRBV11-2 - TGTGCCAGCAGCTTAGCATCGGCAAATAATTCACCCCTCCACTTT CASSLASANNSPLHF
- TRBJ1-5 TRBV7-6 few TGTGCCAGCAGCTTAGGATCAGGGATTAATCAGCCCCAGCATTTT CASSLGSGINQPQHF
- TRBJ1-4 TRBV5-1 few TGCGCCAGCAGCTTCACAGGGATTGCTAATGAAAAACTGTTTTTT CASSFTGIANEKLFF
TRBD2 TRBJ2-1 TRBV7-2 few TGTGCCAGCAGCTTAGGCGTCGCGGGAGTACCCAATGAGCAGTTCTTC CASSLGVAGVPNEQFF
- TRBJ2-3 TRBV7-9 many TGTGCCAGCAGCTTAGACACAGATACGCAGTATTTT CASSLDTDTQYF
TRBD1 TRBJ1-5 TRBV27 few TGTGCCAGCAGTCCTTGGACAGGGGCGGGTCAGCCCCAGCATTTT CASSPWTGAGQPQHF
TRBD2 TRBJ2-3 TRBV20-1 - TGCAGTGCGGAAACAGCGGGGGTGAGCACAGATACGCAGTATTTT CSAETAGVSTDTQYF
- TRBJ1-1 TRBV3-1 few TGTGCCAGCAGCCTTCCGGGACAGAACACTGAAGCTTTCTTT CASSLPGQNTEAFF
TRBD2 TRBJ2-3 TRBV27 - TGTGCCAGCAGTTCGTCGACTAGCGGGAGAACAGATACGCAGTATTTT CASSSSTSGRTDTQYF
- TRBJ1-6 TRBV12-3/TRBV12-4 few TGTGCCAGCACGCCTAAGGACATTACTAATTCACCCCTCCACTTT CASTPKDITNSPLHF
- TRBJ2-5 TRBV29-1 - TGCAGCGTGGTAATCAACGCCGGGACACCCTACAATGAGCAGTACTTC CSVVINAGTPYNEQYF
- TRBJ2-5 TRBV20-1 - TGCAGTGCTAGGAGCACTAAAGCACAAGAGACCCAGTACTTC CSARSTKAQETQYF
- TRBJ2-1 TRBV11-1 few TGTGCCAGCAGCCCGCAGACTTCAAGCTCCTACAATGAGCAGTTCTTC CASSPQTSSSYNEQFF
- TRBJ2-7 TRBV2 - TGTGCCAGCAGTACGTACAGCTTCTACGAGCAGTACTTC CASSTYSFYEQYF
TRBD2 TRBJ2-4 TRBV6-1 - TGTGCCAGCAGGGAAGGGACTAGCGCCAAAAACATTCAGTACTTC CASREGTSAKNIQYF
- TRBJ2-2 TRBV29-1 - TGCAGCGTGTGGTCCGGGGAGCTGTTTTTT CSVWSGELFF
TRBD1 TRBJ2-3 TRBV7-3 few TGTGCCAGCAGCTTAACAACAACAGGGGAAACAGATACGCAGTATTTT CASSLTTTGETDTQYF
TRBD2 TRBJ2-4 TRBV7-8 - TGTGCCAGCAGCCGGGGGGGAGGCATTCAGTACTTC CASSRGGGIQYF
- TRBJ1-2 TRBV5-1 - TGCGCCAGCAGCTTGGTTGGGGACCCCGACTATGGCTACACCTTC CASSLVGDPDYGYTF
TRBD1 TRBJ2-1 TRBV11-2 - TGTGCCAGCAGCCACGGGACAGGGGCCGACAATGAGCAGTTCTTC CASSHGTGADNEQFF
- TRBJ2-3 TRBV4-2 few TGTGCCAGCAGCCAGGGTAACGGTGGGGGTCTAGATACGCAGTATTTT CASSQGNGGGLDTQYF
TRBD2 TRBJ2-3 TRBV2 few TGTGCCAGCAGTGAAGGGATAGCGGGGCCTAGCACAGATACGCAGTATTTT CASSEGIAGPSTDTQYF
- TRBJ1-4 TRBV7-6 - TGTGCCAGCAGCCCCCAATCGCAGAACGAATACAAAAAACTGTTTTTT CASSPQSQNEYKKLFF
TRBD2 TRBJ2-1 TRBV29-1 - TGCAGCGTCACTAGCGGGAGTAATGAGCAGTTCTTC CSVTSGSNEQFF
- TRBJ2-5 TRBV10-3 - TGTGCCATCAGTGAGTTTGCGGGAACAGGAGAGACCCAGTACTTC CAISEFAGTGETQYF
- TRBJ1-6 TRBV6-6 few TGTGCCAGCAGTCTGAGCACCGAATATTCACCCCTCCACTTT CASSLSTEYSPLHF
TRBD1 TRBJ2-1 TRBV7-9 - TGTGCCAGCAGCTTAGGAAGGACAGGGGGCGGTGAGCAGTTCTTC CASSLGRTGGGEQFF
- TRBJ2-7 TRBV27 - TGTGCCAGCAGTTCAATTAACAGGGTACACGAGCAGTACTTC CASSSINRVHEQYF
- TRBJ2-7 TRBV20-1 few TGCAGTGCCTCCCGGGACGGAGCGTTTGGCGAGCAGTACTTC CSASRDGAFGEQYF
TRBD1 TRBJ1-6 TRBV7-2 - TGTGCCAGCAGCTTTGGACAGGGCGGGAGATATAATTCACCCCTCCACTTT CASSFGQGGRYNSPLHF
- TRBJ1-1 TRBV29-1 - TGCAGCGTTGAAAGATGGGCCGGGGTAGGCACTGAAGCTTTCTTT CSVERWAGVGTEAFF
- TRBJ2-2 TRBV25-1 - TGTGCCAGCAGTGAGTTGGGGTCGGGCAGACCGAACACCGGGGAGCTGTTTTTT CASSELGSGRPNTGELFF